A single sample is the source of the 5 T cell receptor beta chains below, sequenced in a study of regulatory T cells in long-lasting Graves disease. The sample's time point: persistent/refractory GD, antithyroid drugs over 5 years with positive TRAb. TCR sequences were obtained from RNA taken from PBMCs. Through Arm-PCR of CDR3 regions and iRepertoire HTBI primers, TCR beta libraries were built. TCRdb itself ran the multiplex PCR reads through MiXCR, one entry per CDR3 protein. The repertoire holds about 470,000 distinct CDR3 sequences, with less than 25% as singletons. The source was peripheral blood mononuclear cells (PBMCs), collected when the disease was refractory, from a patient treated with antithyroid drugs. The source of these receptors is a female donor with Graves disease.

The rearrangement uses TRBV9 and TRBJ2-7; D ambiguous. The germline gives CDR1 SGDLS, CDR2 YYNGEE. Between the trimmed V and J ends, which lost 0 bases and 1 base, there was a span of 5 bases. The CDR3 spans 13 residues. In nucleotides, the CDR3 is TGTGCCAGCAGCGTAGCTCAATCCTACGAGCAGTACTTC. Its translation: CASSVAQSYEQYF.

In this sample, this clonotype turned up many times. The chain links TRBV10-3 to TRBJ2-5; D is ambiguous. Germline CDR1 reads ENHRY; CDR2 reads SYGVKD. The CDR3 covers 13 residues. Trimming cost V 2 bases and J 2 bases, with 6 bases left between them. In DNA, the CDR3 is TGTGCCATCAGTGAGAGGCGGCAAGAGACCCAGTACTTC. This translates into CAISERRQETQYF.

This clonotype showed up just a few times. V usage is TRBV29-1 and J usage is TRBJ2-7, with 10 bases that match TRBD2. The CDR3 runs to 13 residues. Germline CDR1 and CDR2: SQVTM and ANQGSEA. V was clipped by 4 bases and J by 4 bases; unmatched bases: 4. In DNA, the CDR3 is TGCAGCGTTGCACTAGCGGGAAGGTACGAGCAGTACTTC. Translated: CSVALAGRYEQYF.

The chain is built from TRBV9 and TRBJ1-4; D remains ambiguous. V dropped 4 bases and J dropped 8 bases, with 15 bases sitting between them. This CDR3 spans 14 amino acids. The germline gives CDR1 SGDLS, CDR2 YYNGEE. The CDR3 protein is CASSPSGLREKLFF. As DNA, the CDR3 is TGTGCCAGCAGCCCTTCCGGGTTACGGGAAAAACTGTTTTTT.

This clonotype has ten or more counts. The chain recombines TRBV6-1 with TRBJ2-7; TRBD2 aligns across 10 bases. V shed 6 bases, J shed 2 bases, and the junction held 10 bases outside the gene matches. This CDR3 has 16 residues. In germline, CDR1 is MNHNS, CDR2 SASEGT. CDR3 coding DNA: TGTGCCAGCAGGAACGGACTAGCGGTCAGCGCCTACGAGCAGTACTTC. This encodes CASRNGLAVSAYEQYF.